This T cell receptor (beta chain) came from a study of CD8+ T cells in alopecia areata listed by TCRdb under 2018. Background on the whole study: The treated patients, all with moderate-to-severe alopecia areata, were enrolled in an open-label pilot trial of oral tofacitinib given at 5 to 10 mg twice daily. Patients on tofacitinib were biopsied at baseline and after 4 and 24 weeks of treatment, and several of the patients also had a later scalp biopsy. RNA was obtained with the PAXgene miRNA kit for fixed scalp, the miRNeasy kit for PBMCs, and the RNeasy kit for mouse skin. Scalp clonality was compared among normal scalp (n=4), patchy alopecia areata scalp (n=8), and alopecia totalis/universalis scalp (n=8). TCRbeta CDR3 regions were amplified by immunoSEQ multiplex PCR using 35 Vbeta forward and 13 Jbeta reverse primers. In treated patients, disease severity was measured using the SALT score, which gives the percentage of scalp surface area affected. Patients stayed on tofacitinib for 6 to 18 months and then had 6 months of follow-up off drug so that delayed response and recurrence could be assessed. Scalp tissue and sorted CD4+ and CD8+ peripheral blood T cells from patchy and totalis/universalis alopecia areata patients and from healthy controls were covered by human TCRbeta sequencing. In both human patients and the C3H/HeJ mouse model, the study applied high-throughput TCRbeta sequencing to look at T cell clonal expansion in alopecia areata. General conclusions and limits of the study: Scalp TCR repertoire analysis is complicated because resident alphabeta T cells in normal human skin are also sequenced, whereas mouse skin is dominated by gammadelta T cells. Tofacitinib significantly decreased scalp clonality and the number of expanded CD8+ clones among the top 100 scalp clones. During tofacitinib treatment, many expanded lesional clones stuck around in both scalp and blood, and this persistence may partly explain why relapse happens after treatment is stopped. Compared with mice, TCR sequences shared between patients were less clear, possibly partly because of HLA diversity across the patient population. Lesional scalp, especially in alopecia totalis/universalis, showed higher clonality and more expanded CD8+ clones than normal scalp, suggesting antigenic drive. Because the treated cohort was small and had only one nonresponder, larger studies are needed to examine links between baseline CD8+ expansion and response.

In the paper's terms, the time point label means: more than three weeks on oral tofacitinib. The sample's treatment or condition, from its label and the paper: oral pan-JAK inhibitor, 5-10 mg twice daily. From alopecia areata patients, peripheral blood was collected along with lesional scalp punch biopsies. PBMCs were isolated by density centrifugation and stained for CD3, CD4 and CD8, after which CD4+ and CD8+ T cells were sorted on a FACSAria. V is cut by 0 bases and J by 6 bases, and the space between the germline ends is 5 bases. Its CDR3 holds 12 amino acids, cysteine through phenylalanine. The entry retains the CDR3 DNA only, 36 bases that are in frame from base 1. Sequences MGHRA (CDR1) and YSYEKL (CDR2) are obtained from the germline V gene. In regard to this clone: The clone's antigen remains unknown. No much larger clonotype is one base removed from it; base qualities were not supplied.

Libraries were prepared through the immunoSEQ multiplex PCR assay. For TCR sequencing, RNA was extracted from every sample and reverse transcribed into cDNA to serve as template. SuperScript III was used to make first-strand cDNA, primed with a 2:1 mix of oligo-dT and random hexamers. A synthetic immune receptor repertoire was used to gauge amplification bias, and whatever bias remained was removed computationally. The study's processing was this. Raw reads were preprocessed to remove errors, and CDR3 was defined according to IMGT conventions as the region from the conserved cysteine to phenylalanine. Clonality was calculated as 1 minus Shannon entropy normalized by log2 of the number of productive unique TCRs. Whether each scalp clone was CD4 or CD8 was inferred by checking scalp TCRbeta sequences against the CD4 and CD8 repertoires from sorted blood. TCRdb took over this immuneACCESS table, retaining in-frame rearrangements with V and J assigned. Such tables are incomplete; in checked studies, under half of the missing clones stem from an unresolved V gene, and the remainder is unexplained. V and J calls and clone size are copied from that table; D and trimming were computed from the DNA. The sample table contains some 98,000 clones; only one count was recorded for around 55% of them. The top ten constitute 15% to 18% of the sample.

The sequence was collected from a human donor with alopecia areata. The material sequenced was CD8+ T cells sorted from blood, taken at week 4, from a patient treated with tofacitinib. The chain couples TRBV4-1 to TRBJ2-5; there is no confident call for the D gene. The nucleotide sequence reads as follows: TGCGCCAGCAGCCAAGATCTTCAGACCCAGTACTTC. This is translated as CASSQDLQTQYF.